These T cell receptor beta chains were read from a single sample in a study of blood T cells in healthy people across ages. TCRdb fed the 5' RACE reads into MiXCR, producing one record per CDR3 protein. The sample has roughly 790,000 distinct CDR3 sequences, roughly two fifths seen once; the top ten hold 20% to 25%. The sample taken for sequencing was blood. The receptors were gathered from a woman between 55 and 75 years old in good health. Both conserved end residues are part of each CDR3. Fields, in order: V gene, J gene, CDR3 protein.

TRBV4-2,TRBJ2-1,CASRLGLAGPNEQFF
TRBV5-1,TRBJ2-1,CASSLASDNEQFF
TRBV20-1,TRBJ1-1,CNGQGITEAFF
TRBV2,TRBJ2-5,CASSPAGHETQYF
TRBV12-3/TRBV12-4,TRBJ2-1,CASRPVGRGPYNEQFF
TRBV5-1,TRBJ2-3,CASSPRGGGADTQYF
TRBV4-1,TRBJ2-3,CASSQVLRIGRGEQYF
TRBV24-1,TRBJ2-7,CATSDLDLGEQYF
TRBV25-1,TRBJ2-7,CASSTDAYNEQYF
TRBV5-6,TRBJ2-7,CASSYGARPYEQYF
TRBV12-3/TRBV12-4,TRBJ2-4,CASSAAGTKNIQYF
TRBV3-1,TRBJ2-3,CASSRDAYTDTQYF
TRBV9,-,CASSPEQVGKTQYF
TRBV2,TRBJ1-5,CASTREGNQPQHF
TRBV7-3,TRBJ2-5,CASSLGKSQYF
TRBV6-5,TRBJ2-7,CASSYGQGLSYEQYF
TRBV3-1,TRBJ1-2,CASSQQPLDRGYTF
TRBV20-1,TRBJ2-1,CSAREGSGGINEQFF
TRBV27,TRBJ1-4,CASSSSRNNEKLFF
TRBV12-3/TRBV12-4,TRBJ2-7,CASSLGVVDSYEQYF
TRBV20-1,TRBJ2-5,CSASRLAGAGQETQYF
TRBV14,-,CASSQGGTVKETQYF
TRBV5-5,TRBJ2-2,CASSLGSAGELFF
TRBV20-1,TRBJ2-5,CSAEGVETQYF